This section outlines one TCR beta chain sequence together with its context. Antigen unknown. The data belong to a study of T cell responses to AZD1222 COVID-19 vaccine. General study findings and limits: Of spike-specific TCRs, nearly half reportedly target regions left unmutated in variants. White British donors predominated, females outnumbered males, and clonal diversity was possibly underestimated. Distributed over spike, vaccine-associated CD4 TCRs predominated at 160-218 and 743-854.

The method was immunoSEQ multiplex PCR; TCRdb's version includes in-frame clones alone and lacks a portion of them. The sample contains 70,000 to 75,000 clones, 60% to 85% of which appear only once. The V end was cut by 6 bases, the J end by 6 bases, with 10 bases between. The CDR3 sequence is 11 residues long. In germline, CDR1 is DFQATT, CDR2 SNEGSKA (reference sequence). This rearrangement joins TRBV20-1 to TRBJ2-3; D gene uncertain. This receptor was identified in an adult who received the AZD1222 COVID-19 vaccine. The specimen was peripheral blood, collected 28 days after the second AZD1222 dose. This CDR3 reads CSAPLGDTQYF. Here the CDR3 DNA reads TGCAGTGCGCCTTTGGGGGATACGCAGTATTTT.